This T cell receptor (beta chain) was observed in a study of T cells in Graves' hyperthyroidism and ophthalmopathy. The TCR beta CDR3 regions underwent amplification using RNA transcripts as the source. HTBI primers drove first-round RT-PCR of the TCR CDR3. TCRdb re-called the multiplex PCR reads with MiXCR, one entry per CDR3 protein. The profile shows 690,000 or so distinct CDR3 sequences, roughly a sixth of them singletons. In its sample, this clonotype was seen a few times. Trimming shortened V by 6 bases and J by 8 bases, and 13 bases separated the two germline ends. There are 13 residues in the CDR3. Germline lookup yields CDR1 MNHNS and CDR2 SASEGT.

The TCR sequence derives from a woman in her forties or fifties with Graves' hyperthyroidism that later progressed to Graves' ophthalmopathy. V gene TRBV6-1 combines with J gene TRBJ1-4, with TRBD1 as a possible D gene (6 bases). Source material: blood. CDR3 DNA sequence: TGTGCCAGCAGAGGGGGGACGGAAGAAAAACTGTTTTTT. The encoded protein is CASRGGTEEKLFF.